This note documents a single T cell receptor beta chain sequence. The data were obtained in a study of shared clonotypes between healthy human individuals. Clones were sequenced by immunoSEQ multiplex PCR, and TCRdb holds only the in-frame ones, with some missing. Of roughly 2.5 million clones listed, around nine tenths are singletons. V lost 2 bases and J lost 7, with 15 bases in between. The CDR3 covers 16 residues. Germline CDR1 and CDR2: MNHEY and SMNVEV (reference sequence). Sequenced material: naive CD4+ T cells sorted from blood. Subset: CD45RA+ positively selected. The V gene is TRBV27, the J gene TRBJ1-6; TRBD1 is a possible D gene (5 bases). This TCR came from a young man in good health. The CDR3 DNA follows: TGTGCCAGCAGTTTACAGGGTTCCGCAAGAAATTCACCCCTCCACTTT. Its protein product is CASSLQGSARNSPLHF.